This T cell receptor (beta chain) stems from a study of T cells expressing NK-cell markers. Study-level information: It was sorted CD3+CD56+NKG2C+, CD3+CD56+NKG2C- and CD3+CD56-NKG2C+ T cells that supplied the TCR beta repertoires. One of eight sequenced donors was HCMV-seronegative; the other seven were seropositive.

Study results and caveats: In four donors, dominant clonotypes made up roughly 25-60.1% of CD3+CD56-NKG2C+ cells.

Germline CDR1 and CDR2: SNHLY and FYNNEI. This CDR3 has 11 amino acids. cDNA encoding TCR beta was synthesized via 5'RACE template switching incorporating UMIs. TCRdb reprocessed the 5' RACE reads and reports one entry per CDR3 protein, with no DNA. The sample data list 550,000 to 600,000 distinct CDR3 sequences. On this clonotype itself: Antigen unknown.

This clonotype was sampled from a man younger than 35 in good health. The chain carries TRBV2 and TRBJ2-2. Sample: blood T cells: a sorted CD56 or NKG2C T cell subset, CD4+ or CD8+ T cells, or bulk PBMC T cells (not recorded which). The chain's CDR3 is CASISAGELFF.